A selection of T cell receptor beta chains follows, all from one sample in a study of blood T cell repertoires in COVID-19. The repertoire was sequenced with immunoSEQ multiplex PCR; TCRdb's copy has only in-frame clones and lacks some. The sample consists of approximately 290,000 clones, roughly 88% of them appearing once. Sequencing was carried out using peripheral blood. The receptors derive from a human donor with COVID-19, enrolled during active disease. The donor label of this sample is uncertain. Each CDR3 is given with its conserved first and last residue. A D gene is named only where the DNA matches it firmly. Clone size is not always given. Where it is, it says once, few, many or a class for expanded clones.

clone_size	d_call	v_call	j_call	cdr3_nt	cdr3_aa
-	TRBD2	TRBV14	TRBJ2-3	TGTGCCAGCAGCCCCGGACTAGCGGGAGGCACAGATACGCAGTATTTT	CASSPGLAGGTDTQYF
-	-	TRBV6-6	TRBJ1-5	TGTGCCAGCAGTCCCACCGACAGAAGCGAAAATCAGCCCCAGCATTTT	CASSPTDRSENQPQHF
-	TRBD1	TRBV15	TRBJ1-2	TGTGCCACCAGCAGAGGAAACAGGGGATCCGGCTACACCTTC	CATSRGNRGSGYTF
-	-	TRBV2	TRBJ2-5	TGTGCCAGCAGTGATAGAAGTAGCGTGTGGGAGACCCAGTACTTC	CASSDRSSVWETQYF
-	-	TRBV3-1/TRBV3-2	TRBJ2-7	TGTGCCAGCAGCCAGGTCGACTTGGCGGAGCAGTACTTC	CASSQVDLAEQYF
-	TRBD1	TRBV28	TRBJ2-5	TGTGCCAGCAGTATCCGGACAGGGGGCATCCAAGAGACCCAGTACTTC	CASSIRTGGIQETQYF
once	-	TRBV7-8	TRBJ1-1	TGTGCCAGCAGCCCGAGGGGAGGCTTCACTGAAGCTTTCTTT	CASSPRGGFTEAFF
-	TRBD2	TRBV4-2	TRBJ2-1	TGTGCCAGCAGCCAAGATCGAAACTCCCGGGAGGGTGAGCAGTTCTTC	CASSQDRNSREGEQFF
-	-	TRBV5-1	TRBJ2-1	TGCGCCAGCAGCCCTCGGCGAGCGGGTCCCTTGGACGAGCAGTTCTTC	CASSPRRAGPLDEQFF
-	-	TRBV19	TRBJ1-5	TGTGCCAGTAGTATTCCTTTGCAGCCCCAGCATTTT	CASSIPLQPQHF
-	TRBD1	TRBV6-5	TRBJ1-1	TGTGCCAGCAGTTATGGGACAGGGCCTGGCACTGAAGCTTTCTTT	CASSYGTGPGTEAFF
-	-	TRBV6-1	TRBJ2-1	TGTGCCAGCAGTGAAGGTCTGGCAGCCTACAATGAGCAGTTCTTC	CASSEGLAAYNEQFF
-	-	TRBV18	TRBJ2-5	TGTGCCAGCTCGCAACTAGGTTTAGAGACCCAGTACTTC	CASSQLGLETQYF
-	-	TRBV21-1	TRBJ2-1	TGTGCCAGCAGCAAAGGATGCGGGAGGTCCTACAATGAGCAGTTCTTC	CASSKGCGRSYNEQFF
-	-	TRBV7-8	TRBJ1-2	TGTGCCAGCAGCCCCGGTGGTTCCCTTCACTTCTATGGCTACACCTTC	CASSPGGSLHFYGYTF
-	-	TRBV11-3	TRBJ2-7	TGTGCCAGCAGCTTAGATGGTTCCGGGTCGATCTACTACGAGCAGTACTTC	CASSLDGSGSIYYEQYF
-	TRBD1	TRBV19	TRBJ1-1	TGTGCCAGTAGTATAGGACAGGGGGGCACTGAAGCTTTCTTT	CASSIGQGGTEAFF
-	-	TRBV2	TRBJ1-1	TGTGCCAGCAGTGGAGTAGGGGGACTGAACACTGAAGCTTTCTTT	CASSGVGGLNTEAFF
few	-	TRBV14	TRBJ2-7	TGTGCCAGCAGCCAGAATACGGGGGAGCAGTACTTC	CASSQNTGEQYF
-	TRBD2	TRBV7-2	TRBJ2-7	TGTGCCAGCAGCCCTGGACTAGCGGGGCCCTACGAGCAGTACTTC	CASSPGLAGPYEQYF
once	TRBD2	TRBV7-2	TRBJ2-7	TGTGCCAGCGCACCGGGACTAGCTTTCGACGAGCAGTACTTC	CASAPGLAFDEQYF
-	-	TRBV2	TRBJ1-4	TGTGCCAGCAGTGAAGTCGGGGTCTGGGAAAAACTGTTTTTT	CASSEVGVWEKLFF
once	-	TRBV7-2	TRBJ1-1	TGTGCCAGCAGCTTATTTATAGAAGCTTTCTTT	CASSLFIEAFF
-	-	TRBV9	TRBJ1-1	TGTGCCAGCAGCGTAGTGCCGGGAGACACTGAAGCTTTCTTT	CASSVVPGDTEAFF
-	TRBD1	TRBV6-5	TRBJ1-2	TGTGCCAGCTTGTCTGTCAGGGGGCTGCATGGCTACACCTTC	CASLSVRGLHGYTF
-	TRBD2	TRBV24-1	TRBJ2-5	TGTGCCACCAGTGCAGCGGGAGGGGAGACCCAGTACTTC	CATSAAGGETQYF
-	TRBD1	TRBV7-9	TRBJ2-5	TGTGCCAGCAGCTCTCAATGGACAGGGTCACTGGGGGAGACCCAGTACTTC	CASSSQWTGSLGETQYF
-	TRBD1	TRBV4-3	TRBJ1-1	TGCGCCAGCAGCCAAGAAAACCAGGGGGTTCAGAACACTGAAGCTTTCTTT	CASSQENQGVQNTEAFF
-	-	TRBV11-2	TRBJ1-3	TGTGCCAGCACCCCATCTGGAAACACCATATATTTT	CASTPSGNTIYF
-	-	TRBV5-1	TRBJ2-7	TGCGCCAGCAGCTTTGCCCCAGGATGGGACGAGCAGTACTTC	CASSFAPGWDEQYF
-	-	TRBV18	TRBJ2-1	TGTGCCAGCTCAGACTACCAAAGCTCCTACAATGAGCAGTTCTTC	CASSDYQSSYNEQFF
-	-	TRBV19	TRBJ1-2	TGTGCCAGTAGCGCGGCGCGGGGGGGAGACTATGGCTACACCTTC	CASSAARGGDYGYTF
-	-	TRBV30	TRBJ1-6	TGTGCCTGGAGTGTACTACAGGCCAATAATTCACCCCTCCACTTT	CAWSVLQANNSPLHF
-	TRBD2	TRBV7-9	TRBJ2-2	TGTGCCAGCAGCCCTCGCCGGGGACTAAACACCGGGGAGCTGTTTTTT	CASSPRRGLNTGELFF
few	-	TRBV5-1	TRBJ1-1	TGCGCCAGCAGCTTATACAGGGTCGCCCTGAACACTGAAGCTTTCTTT	CASSLYRVALNTEAFF
-	-	TRBV1	TRBJ1-5	TGCACCAGCAGCCACACAGGGATGGGGAATCAGCCCCAGCATTTT	CTSSHTGMGNQPQHF
-	-	TRBV6-5	TRBJ2-1	TGTGCCAGCAGTTACTCGGGCGGGATGGTTGAGCAGTTCTTC	CASSYSGGMVEQFF
few	-	TRBV2	TRBJ1-1	TGTGCCAGCATGGGAGGAGGGACCTCAGAAGCTTTCTTT	CASMGGGTSEAFF
-	-	TRBV4-3	TRBJ2-2	TGCGCCAGCAGCCAAGATATGGTGGAGACCGGGGAGCTGTTTTTT	CASSQDMVETGELFF
-	-	TRBV29-1	TRBJ1-2	TGCAGCGTTGATAGAGGGCTAGGCTACACCTTC	CSVDRGLGYTF
-	TRBD1	TRBV24-1	TRBJ1-4	TGTGCCACCAGTGACCAGGACAGGGAAGACGAAAAACTGTTTTTT	CATSDQDREDEKLFF
-	-	TRBV2	TRBJ1-1	TGTGCCAGCAGTGAAGACAGCCGAATGAACACTGAAGCTTTCTTT	CASSEDSRMNTEAFF
-	TRBD1	TRBV5-7	TRBJ1-5	TGTGCCAGCAGCACCAATCGGGACAGGGGCTATAGCAATCAGCCCCAGCATTTT	CASSTNRDRGYSNQPQHF
-	-	TRBV7-3	TRBJ2-5	TGTGCCAGCAGCTCCCTTAATCAAGAGACCCAGTACTTC	CASSSLNQETQYF
-	-	TRBV2	TRBJ1-5	TGTGCCAGCAGTGAGATACAGGGTGCTGTTCAGCCCCAGCATTTT	CASSEIQGAVQPQHF
-	-	TRBV5-6	TRBJ1-1	TGTGCCAGCAGCTCCGTGCCCGGGTCCCACACTGAAGCTTTCTTT	CASSSVPGSHTEAFF
-	-	TRBV4-3	TRBJ1-1	TGCGCCAGCAGCCTAGGGGCCAGGCCCGCTGAAGCTTTCTTT	CASSLGARPAEAFF
-	-	TRBV5-6	TRBJ2-7	TGTGCCAGCAGCCCGCTTTACCGAATACGGTCCTACGAGCAGTACTTC	CASSPLYRIRSYEQYF